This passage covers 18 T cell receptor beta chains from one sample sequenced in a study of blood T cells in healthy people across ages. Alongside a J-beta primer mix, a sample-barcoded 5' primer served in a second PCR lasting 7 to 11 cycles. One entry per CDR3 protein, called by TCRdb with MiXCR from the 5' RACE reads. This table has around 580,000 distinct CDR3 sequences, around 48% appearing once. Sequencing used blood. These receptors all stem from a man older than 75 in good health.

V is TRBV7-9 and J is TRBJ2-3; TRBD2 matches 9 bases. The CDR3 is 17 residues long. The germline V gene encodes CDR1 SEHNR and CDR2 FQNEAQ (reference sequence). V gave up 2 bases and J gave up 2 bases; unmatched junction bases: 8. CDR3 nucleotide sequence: TGTGCCAGCAGCTTATTCGTTCTAGCGGGGACCACAGATACGCAGTATTTT. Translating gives CASSLFVLAGTTDTQYF.

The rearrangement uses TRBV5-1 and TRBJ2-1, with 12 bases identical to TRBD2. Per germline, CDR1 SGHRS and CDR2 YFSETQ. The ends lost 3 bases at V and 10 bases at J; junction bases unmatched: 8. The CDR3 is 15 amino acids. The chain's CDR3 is CASSSGLAGLEEQFF. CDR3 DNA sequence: TGCGCCAGCAGCTCGGGACTAGCGGGCCTTGAGGAGCAGTTCTTC.

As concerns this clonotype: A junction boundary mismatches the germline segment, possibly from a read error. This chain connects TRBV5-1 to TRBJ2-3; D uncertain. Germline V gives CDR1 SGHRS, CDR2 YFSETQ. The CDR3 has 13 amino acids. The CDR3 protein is CASSSSSIDTQYF. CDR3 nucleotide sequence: TGCGCCAGCAGCTCCTCCAGCATAGATACGCAGTATTTT.

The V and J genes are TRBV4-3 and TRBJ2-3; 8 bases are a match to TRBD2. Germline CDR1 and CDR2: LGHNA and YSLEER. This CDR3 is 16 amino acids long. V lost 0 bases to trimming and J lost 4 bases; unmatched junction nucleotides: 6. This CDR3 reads CASSQELGLGADTQYF. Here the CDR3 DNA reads TGCGCCAGCAGCCAAGAGTTGGGACTAGGGGCAGATACGCAGTATTTT.

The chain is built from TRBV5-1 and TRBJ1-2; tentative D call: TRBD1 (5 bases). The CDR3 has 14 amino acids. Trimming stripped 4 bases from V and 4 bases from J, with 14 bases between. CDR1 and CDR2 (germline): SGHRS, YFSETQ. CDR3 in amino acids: CASSARIDSYGYTF. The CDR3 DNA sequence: TGCGCCAGCAGCGCGAGGATTGACAGCTATGGCTACACCTTC. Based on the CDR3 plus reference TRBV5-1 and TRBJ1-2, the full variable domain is KAGVTQTPRYLIKTRGQQVTLSCSPISGHRSVSWYQQTPGQGLQFLFEYFSETQRNKGNFPGRFSGRQFSNSRSEMNVSTLELGDSALYLCASSARIDSYGYTFGSGTRLTVV.

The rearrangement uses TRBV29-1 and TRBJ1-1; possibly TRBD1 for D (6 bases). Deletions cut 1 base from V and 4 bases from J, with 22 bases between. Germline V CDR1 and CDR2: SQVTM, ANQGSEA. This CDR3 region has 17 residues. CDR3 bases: TGCAGCGTTGAAGTTCGTTTGGACAGTTTTTCTGGCACTGAAGCTTTCTTT. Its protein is CSVEVRLDSFSGTEAFF.

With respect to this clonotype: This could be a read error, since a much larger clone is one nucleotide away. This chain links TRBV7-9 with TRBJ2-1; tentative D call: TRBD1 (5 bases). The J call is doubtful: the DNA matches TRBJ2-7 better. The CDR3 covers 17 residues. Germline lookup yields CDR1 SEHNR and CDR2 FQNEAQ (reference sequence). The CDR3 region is CASSLAPGRSSYNEQYF. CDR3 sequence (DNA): TGTGCCAGCAGCTTAGCCCCAGGGCGTAGCTCCTACAATGAGCAGTACTTC.

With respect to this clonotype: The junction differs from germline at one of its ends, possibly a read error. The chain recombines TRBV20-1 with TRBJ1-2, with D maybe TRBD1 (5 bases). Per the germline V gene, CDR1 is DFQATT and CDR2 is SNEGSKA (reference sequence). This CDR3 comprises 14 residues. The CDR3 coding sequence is TGCAGTGCTGGAGATCCCGCCCGGGGGTATGGCTACACCTTC. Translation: CSAGDPARGYGYTF.

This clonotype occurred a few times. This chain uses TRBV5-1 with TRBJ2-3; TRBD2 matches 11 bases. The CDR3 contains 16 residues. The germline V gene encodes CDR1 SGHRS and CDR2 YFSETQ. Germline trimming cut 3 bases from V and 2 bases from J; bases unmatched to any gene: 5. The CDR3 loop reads CASSSTSGGTTDTQYF. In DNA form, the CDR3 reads TGCGCCAGCAGCTCCACTAGCGGGGGCACCACAGATACGCAGTATTTT.

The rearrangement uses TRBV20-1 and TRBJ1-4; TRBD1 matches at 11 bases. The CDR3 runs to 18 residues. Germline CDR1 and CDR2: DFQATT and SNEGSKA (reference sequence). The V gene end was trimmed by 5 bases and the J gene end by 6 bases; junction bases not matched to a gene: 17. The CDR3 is CSALGKDGQGARYEKLFF. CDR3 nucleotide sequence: TGCAGTGCTCTAGGAAAGGATGGACAGGGGGCGAGATATGAAAAACTGTTTTTT.

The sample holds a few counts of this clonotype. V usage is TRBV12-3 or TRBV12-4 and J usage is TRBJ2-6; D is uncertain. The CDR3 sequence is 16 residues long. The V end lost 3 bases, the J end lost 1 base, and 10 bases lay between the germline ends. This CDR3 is CASSFPRASGANVLTF. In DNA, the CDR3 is TGTGCCAGCAGTTTTCCTCGGGCATCTGGGGCCAACGTCCTGACTTTC.

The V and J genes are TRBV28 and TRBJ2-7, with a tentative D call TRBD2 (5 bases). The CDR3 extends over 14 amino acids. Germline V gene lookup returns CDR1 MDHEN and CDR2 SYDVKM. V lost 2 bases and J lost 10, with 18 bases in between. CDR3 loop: CASSLVNWQRVQYF. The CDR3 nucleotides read TGTGCCAGCAGTTTAGTCAACTGGCAGAGGGTTCAGTACTTC.

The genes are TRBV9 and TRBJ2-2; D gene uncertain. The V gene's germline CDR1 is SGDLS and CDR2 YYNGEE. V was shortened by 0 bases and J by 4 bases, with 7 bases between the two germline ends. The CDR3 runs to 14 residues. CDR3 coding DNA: TGTGCCAGCAGCGTAGATGGGTCCACCGGGGAGCTGTTTTTT. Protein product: CASSVDGSTGELFF. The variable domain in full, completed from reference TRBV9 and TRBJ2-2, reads DSGVTQTPKHLITATGQRVTLRCSPRSGDLSVYWYQQSLDQGLQFLIQYYNGEERAKGNILERFSAQQFPDLHSELNLSSLELGDSALYFCASSVDGSTGELFFGEGSRLTVL.

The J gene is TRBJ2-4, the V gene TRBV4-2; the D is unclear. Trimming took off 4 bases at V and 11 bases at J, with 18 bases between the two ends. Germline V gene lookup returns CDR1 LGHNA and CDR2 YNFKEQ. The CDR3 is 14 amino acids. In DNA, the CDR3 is TGTGCCAGCAGCCCCTCCGTCGGGCTAGTCTTTCAGTACTTC. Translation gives CASSPSVGLVFQYF.

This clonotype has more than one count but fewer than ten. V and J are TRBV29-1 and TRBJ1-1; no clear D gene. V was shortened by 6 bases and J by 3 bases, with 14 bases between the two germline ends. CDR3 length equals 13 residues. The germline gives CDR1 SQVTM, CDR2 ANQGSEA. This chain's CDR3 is CSVTSPHHTEAFF. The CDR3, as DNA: TGCAGCGTGACGTCCCCGCACCACACTGAAGCTTTCTTT.

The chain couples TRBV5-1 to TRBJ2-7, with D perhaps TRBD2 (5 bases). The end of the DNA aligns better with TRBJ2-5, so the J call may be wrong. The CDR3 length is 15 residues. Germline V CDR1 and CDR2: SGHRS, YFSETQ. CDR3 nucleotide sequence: TGCGCCAGCAGCCCACGTCCGGCTAGTAGCGCGACCCAGTACTTC. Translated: CASSPRPASSATQYF.

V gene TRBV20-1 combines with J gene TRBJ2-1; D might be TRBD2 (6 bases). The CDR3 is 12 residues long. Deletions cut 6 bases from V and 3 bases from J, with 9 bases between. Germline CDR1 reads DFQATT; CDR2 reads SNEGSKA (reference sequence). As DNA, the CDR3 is TGCAGTGCGCGACTAGTCTACAATGAGCAGTTCTTC. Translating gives CSARLVYNEQFF.

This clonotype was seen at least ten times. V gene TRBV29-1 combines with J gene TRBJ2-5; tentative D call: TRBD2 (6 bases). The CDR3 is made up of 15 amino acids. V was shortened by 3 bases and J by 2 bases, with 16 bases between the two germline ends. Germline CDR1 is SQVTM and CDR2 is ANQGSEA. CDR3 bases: TGCAGCGTTGATATCCTCGGGGGTGGGCAAGAGACCCAGTACTTC. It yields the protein CSVDILGGGQETQYF.